Given below is one T cell receptor beta chain in context. It has no known antigen specificity. No much larger clonotype is one base removed from it; base qualities were not supplied. Other DNA sequences in this specimen translate into the identical CDR3. V lost 4 bases and J lost 0 bases; the stretch between them is 10 bases long. Inclusive of the bounding cysteine and phenylalanine, the CDR3 is 13 residues long. Only the CDR3 part of the read is kept: 39 bases, read in frame from the first base. Looking up the germline V gene yields CDR1 SQVTM and CDR2 ANQGSEA. The data were obtained in a study of shared clonotypes between healthy human individuals (dated by TCRdb to 2018 to 2021). Background for the entire study: Two women and a few men aged 18 to 49 years were included in the cohort. For each donor, three plates each were used for CD4 naive and CD4 memory, two plates were used for CD8 naive, and one plate was used for CD8 memory. Blood TCR repertoires of roughly five healthy adults were deeply sequenced to estimate repertoire size and the extent of clonotype sharing between individuals. To increase sequencing depth and limit assay-specific biases, different laboratories used diverse techniques to prepare libraries and sequence TCR repertoires. Between about 0.8 and 8.9 billion PBMCs per donor were obtained by leukapheresis.

The paper as a whole reports these results and caveats: Sampling was restricted to blood, and TCR repertoires in tissues likely differ from the TCR repertoires found in blood. About 4.5% of naive CD4, 3.5% of naive CD8, approximately 2% of memory CD4, and 0.35% to 0.5% of memory CD8 clonotypes were shared across a few donors. Because the study included a small number of donors, the genetic and exposure-history diversity represented was limited. Higher generation probabilities were observed for clonotypes shared by all four sorted-subset donors than for non-shared clonotypes. Incomplete sequencing was indicated by rarefaction of sorted-subset datasets, despite the large sequencing depth. Pairwise subsampling indicated that sequencing depth was expected to affect the degree of clonotype sharing among donors. Naive subsets generally had larger estimated clonotype richness than memory subsets did.

For the CD8 naive samples, CD45RO-negative cells were positively selected for CCR7, yielding a CD45RA+CCR7+ population from which TemRA cells were excluded. Donors were healthy HIV-negative adults with no recently reported acute infections or vaccinations. All donors were Caucasian adults living in Nashville, Tennessee, USA. Blood was obtained by leukapheresis, after which PBMCs were separated by Ficoll-Histopaque density gradient centrifugation and cryopreserved in liquid nitrogen vapor phase. Analytical flow cytometry was used to check the purity and quantity of every magnetically sorted T cell population. From each sorted fraction, genomic DNA was isolated and quantified by UV absorbance on a Nanodrop 2000c. Using the deep immunoSEQ assay, multiplex PCR amplified TCR CDR3 regions from genomic DNA. For each cell subset, the extracted genomic DNA was distributed evenly across all wells of several immunoSEQ 96-well plates, and each plate served as one replicate. For sorted subsets, each replicate PCR was loaded with approximately 0.2 ug genomic DNA, equivalent to 25,000 to 35,000 T cell genomes. Purified libraries were quantified with a Qubit 3.0 fluorometer, sized on a Bioanalyzer 2100, and re-quantified with the KAPA Library Quantification kit. Every immunoSEQ 96-well plate was sequenced on a separate single-read 150-cycle Illumina NextSeq 550 flow cell. In the source study's methods: The immunoSEQ output contained only junctional sequences without quality scores, so filtering could not match that applied to full-length reads. Sequences were annotated with PyIR, a Python wrapper for IgBLAST v1.9, using IMGT germline references to assign V/J genes and CDR3. Any read was removed if the V/J assignment was weak (E-value above 1e-6), the CDR3 was missing, or the read contained stop codons, out-of-frame junctions, or ambiguous translated residues. V3J clonotypes were defined by identical inferred V gene, J gene, and CDR3 amino acid sequence. Percentage overlap between repertoires was calculated by dividing the number of shared unique clonotypes by the size of the smaller repertoire. RTK rarefaction, the Chao1 estimator, and Recon v2.1 estimates of unobserved clonotypes were used to assess repertoire richness. Generation probabilities for all TCRbeta clonotypes obtained by the gDNA method from a handful of donors were computed using OLGA. TCRdb provides this immuneACCESS table in a form limited to in-frame rearrangements. Some clones are lacking; in checked studies, under half of them reflect an unresolved V gene, and why the rest are absent is not known. For V, J and clone size, that table is used; D and trimming come from the DNA. Here the sample has about 2 million clones; roughly 95% occur a single time. The ten largest clones capture about 1.1% of the sample.

What was sequenced was naive CD8+ T cells sorted from blood. The sample's cell subset or site label is to be understood as: CD45RA+CCR7+. This sequence uses TRBV29-1 and TRBJ2-7; possibly the D gene is TRBD2, per 6 matching bases. The receptor's source is a man aged 18 to 29 in good health. The DNA is TGCAGCGTTGCAGCGGGTAGCTCCTACGAGCAGTACTTC. It translates to CSVAAGSSYEQYF.